This T cell receptor beta chain originates from a study of shared clonotypes between healthy human individuals. Germline assignment: CDR1 WNHNN and CDR2 SYGVQD (reference sequence). CDR3 size: 13 residues. V was cut by 3 bases and J by 4 bases, with 7 bases left in between. Assay used: immunoSEQ multiplex PCR; TCRdb lists only in-frame clones, some missing. The table has around 500,000 clones, around 79% seen once. In its sample, this clone ranks as medium-sized. Antigen: not known. Study-wide findings and caveats: It was the few donors that limited the genetic and exposure-history diversity represented.

This TCR came from a woman in her forties in good health. Some clones in this sample may be carry-over from other donors' samples. This rearrangement joins TRBV10-1 to TRBJ2-1; D might be TRBD1 or TRBD2, each matching 6 bases. Sequencing was carried out using PBMCs. In nucleotides, the CDR3 is TGCGCCAGCAGTGAAGGGGGGTACAATGAGCAGTTCTTC. It encodes CASSEGGYNEQFF.